Below, 3 T cell receptor beta chains from the same sample are listed, as sequenced in a study of beta chain features in type 1 diabetes (dated by TCRdb to 2017 to 2018). The library was generated by the immunoSEQ multiplex PCR assay. All of the isolated RNA was reverse transcribed with the High Capacity cDNA Reverse Transcription Kit, so expressed TCRB transcripts were sequenced. TCRdb retrieved this table from immuneACCESS and kept in-frame rearrangements only. Not all clones are present; in checked studies, unresolved V genes account for under half, and no reason is known for the remainder. The sample includes roughly 310,000 clones, with approximately 11% observed a single time. The leading ten clones occupy over 0.015% of the sample. The sample was naive CD4+ T cells from blood. The cell subset or site label corresponds to: true naive CD4+ T cells. Every receptor here comes from a woman aged 25-40 years in good health.

The V and J genes are TRBV19 and TRBJ2-1; 10 bases map to TRBD1. CDR3 size: 17 residues. Germline V CDR1 and CDR2: LNHDA, SQIVND (reference sequence). CDR3 region: CATARRDRGHSYNEQFF. In nucleotides, the CDR3 is TGTGCTACGGCCCGACGGGACAGGGGACATTCCTACAATGAGCAGTTCTTC.

This clone was counted only a few times. The chain carries TRBV6-6 and TRBJ2-7; the match to TRBD2 covers 10 bases. CDR1 is MNHNY and CDR2 is SVGAGI in the germline V gene (reference sequence). There are 14 residues in the CDR3. V lost 10 bases and J lost 6; bases outside the gene matches: 12. The CDR3 DNA reads TGTGCCACCGGGGGGGCTAGCGGGAGAAGCGAGCAGTACTTC. Residues: CATGGASGRSEQYF.

V usage is TRBV25-1 and J usage is TRBJ2-2; D is perhaps TRBD1 (5 bases). The CDR3 sequence is 15 residues long. Germline CDR1 is MGHDK and CDR2 is SYGVNS. The V end lost 4 bases, the J end lost 4 bases, and 13 bases lay between the germline ends. The CDR3 sequence: CASSVDSRSTGELFF. CDR3 sequence (DNA): TGTGCCAGCAGTGTCGACAGTAGATCCACCGGGGAGCTGTTTTTT.